This TCR beta chain was identified during a study of tumor-infiltrating lymphocytes in primary liver carcinoma (dated by TCRdb to 2016 to 2017). Concerning the study at large: About five patients with histopathologically diagnosed primary liver carcinoma underwent surgical resection in China between November 2015 and March 2016. Samples yielded roughly 3.65 to 7.5 million productive TCRbeta reads; read depth did not differ significantly between tissue types. TCRbeta repertoire sequencing, expression microarrays and whole-exome sequencing were combined in the study across five regions of each liver tumor, with adjacent normal tissue and blood also included. Hepatocellular carcinoma (four) or combined HCC and intrahepatic cholangiocarcinoma (one) was present in the five patients, who were three men and two women aged 30 to 69 years. TCRbeta repertoire sequencing covered 35 or so specimens from 5 patients: around 25 tumor regions, 5 adjacent noncancerous liver tissues and 5 peripheral blood samples. The tumors of the five patients were staged as T1-T3 N0M0, with maximum diameters ranging from roughly 4.2 to 10 cm. High reproducibility was observed for the technical replicate repertoires, with mean shared-clone rates about 0.89 and correlation coefficients above 0.95.

What the authors observed across the whole study: Repertoire overlap was found to be higher between tumor regions (mean approximately 35%) than between tumor-adjacent (around 17%) or tumor-blood (about 14%) pairs, consistent with antigen-driven expansion. Comparison of CD4+ and CD8+ T cell repertoires was precluded by the use of bulk unsorted samples. Because only the TCR beta chain was sequenced and unpaired alpha chains were not captured, true repertoire diversity is likely underestimated. The study included only a few patients, and the authors note findings should be validated in a larger study. The top 250 clones accounted for a significantly greater share of the repertoire in tumors than in blood (p = 0.039).

CDR1 SQVTM and CDR2 ANQGSEA were looked up in the germline V gene. From cysteine to phenylalanine, the CDR3 is 15 amino acids long. The retained sequence is limited to the CDR3, 45 bases, with the frame set at the first base. V and J are trimmed by 6 bases and 6 bases, and the gene matches miss 12 bases of the junction. On this clonotype itself: Its antigen is unknown. No clone much larger than this one lies a single base away; base qualities are absent.

RNA from unsorted whole blood was extracted with TRIzol reagent, and germline DNA was obtained with the DNeasy Blood & Tissue kit. Chronic HBV infection was present in the patients, and the patients were treatment-naive at sampling. About 3.6 milliliters of peripheral blood were collected into K2EDTA tubes before surgery. TCRbeta-specific cDNA was reverse-transcribed from 500 ng total RNA using a constant-region primer and ProtoScript II reverse transcriptase. Three nested multiplex PCR rounds, following a slightly modified ARM-PCR procedure, were used to build the TCRbeta libraries. Each of the first two PCR rounds ran for about 10 cycles and used multiplex TRBV1-TRBV30 forward primers together with a Cbeta reverse primer. A final 25-cycle PCR with Deep VentR polymerase added sample barcodes and Illumina adapters. Before sequencing, amplicons of 200-500 bp were purified from gel using a QIAquick gel extraction kit. An Illumina HiSeq 2500 was used to sequence the TCRbeta amplicons, generating 250-bp paired-end reads. As for the authors' bioinformatics: Quality trimming of reads was performed with Trimmomatic v0.33, and paired reads were merged with FLASH v1.2.11 so that full CDR3 sequences could be recovered. V, D and J germline segments were assigned to the rearranged TCRbeta sequences by MiGEC v1.2.1b. Clonotype statistics, along with Shannon-Wiener diversity indices, were calculated using VDJtools v1.0.0. To cut down on sampling bias, every analysis after diversity analysis relied on just the 250 most abundant clonotypes from each sample. TCRdb applied fastp at Q25 and MiXCR to the public reads, then kept only in-frame beta chains. Every CDR3 protein is listed once, alongside the most common genes and DNA of its rows. The V and J calls, along with clone size, are taken from TCRdb and not from the paper's own processing. The sample has 150,000 to 200,000 distinct CDR3 sequences on record, about 55% of them singletons. The leading ten clones occupy approximately 68% of the sample.

This clonotype was sampled from a man between 35 and 55 years old with primary liver carcinoma and hepatitis B virus infection. The rearrangement joined TRBV29-1 to TRBJ2-7, with 12 bases aligning to TRBD2. Sequencing was carried out using peripheral blood. The nucleotide sequence is given as TGCAGCGTGCACGACGAGACTAGCGGGAGAGGCGAGCAGTACTTC. Its protein product is CSVHDETSGRGEQYF.